One sample yielded the 27 T cell receptor beta chains listed below, sequenced in a study of identical twins. TCRdb used MiXCR to reprocess the 5' RACE reads, holding one entry per CDR3 protein. The table includes around 230,000 distinct CDR3 sequences, around a tenth detected once. The sequencing sample was made of memory (CD45RO+) T cells sorted from blood. The receptors come from a woman between 18 and 30 years old in good health.

This clonotype was recorded a few times. The chain uses TRBV5-1 and TRBJ1-1; 9 bases are shared with TRBD1. Trimming took 4 bases from V and 5 from J; bases not matched to a gene: 6. Germline CDR1 and CDR2: SGHRS and YFSETQ. The CDR3 loop spans 14 amino acids. The CDR3 here is CASSPYRGRTEAFF. For the CDR3, the DNA is TGCGCCAGCAGCCCTTACAGGGGGCGGACTGAAGCTTTCTTT. Based on the CDR3 plus reference TRBV5-1 and TRBJ1-1, the full variable domain is KAGVTQTPRYLIKTRGQQVTLSCSPISGHRSVSWYQQTPGQGLQFLFEYFSETQRNKGNFPGRFSGRQFSNSRSEMNVSTLELGDSALYLCASSPYRGRTEAFFGQGTRLTVV.

This rearrangement joins TRBV29-1 to TRBJ2-5, with D possibly TRBD2 on 5 matching bases. V was cut by 7 bases and J by 5 bases, with 20 bases left in between. Looked up from germline, CDR1 is SQVTM and CDR2 is ANQGSEA. This CDR3 spans 14 amino acids. The CDR3 DNA is TGCAGCGCCGCCCAATCCGGGGTACCGGAGACCCAGTACTTC. Its protein product is CSAAQSGVPETQYF.

CDR3 coding DNA: TGCGCGACAGGGATTGAGGATACGCAGTATTTT. Translation: CATGIEDTQYF. The chain uses TRBV20-1 and TRBJ2-3; TRBD1 aligns across 7 bases. This CDR3 region has 11 residues. Germline-derived CDR1 and CDR2 are DFQATT and SNEGSKA (reference sequence).

This clonotype appeared a few times. The rearrangement joins TRBV29-1 to TRBJ2-7, with a possible D match to TRBD1 (6 bases). Germline loops: CDR1 SQVTM, CDR2 ANQGSEA. The CDR3 length is 13 residues. The V gene lost 4 bases and the J gene lost 0 bases, with 10 bases spanning the gap. The CDR3 DNA follows: TGCAGCGTTGCGAGGACAGCCTCCTACGAGCAGTACTTC. Translating it yields CSVARTASYEQYF.

This clonotype has at least ten counts. CDR3 amino acids: CAISSGGGGYTF. The CDR3 DNA reads as TGTGCCATCAGCTCCGGGGGAGGTGGCTACACCTTC. The chain employs TRBV10-3 and TRBJ1-2; D is perhaps TRBD1 (5 bases). CDR3 length equals 12 residues. Germline CDR1 ENHRY, CDR2 SYGVKD. V gave up 6 bases and J gave up 7 bases, with 12 bases separating them.

This clonotype appeared many times. The chain uses TRBV29-1 and TRBJ2-1; TRBD2 matches at 7 bases. CDR1 SQVTM and CDR2 ANQGSEA come from the germline V gene. There are 14 residues in the CDR3. With V trimmed by 3 bases and J by 8 bases, 10 bases remained unmatched. The CDR3 nucleotides read TGCAGCGTTGATGGACTAGGGAGTAGCGATGAGCAGTTCTTC. This sequence encodes CSVDGLGSSDEQFF.

This clonotype has only a few counts. The rearrangement joins TRBV3-1 to TRBJ2-1; 8 nucleotides line up with TRBD2. The germline V gene encodes CDR1 LGHDT and CDR2 YNNKEL (reference sequence). V lost 1 base and J lost 1; bases outside the gene matches: 3. The CDR3 totals 16 residues. The CDR3 bases are TGTGCCAGCAGCCAAGGAGGCGGGAGGTCCTACAATGAGCAGTTCTTC. Protein: CASSQGGGRSYNEQFF.

The V gene is TRBV6-1, the J gene TRBJ2-5; TRBD2 matches 10 bases. Germline loops: CDR1 MNHNS, CDR2 SASEGT. The CDR3 loop spans 15 amino acids. The trim removed 1 base at V and 5 bases at J, leaving 4 bases unmatched. The CDR3 reads CASSEGSGGAETQYF. CDR3 DNA: TGTGCCAGCAGTGAAGGGAGCGGGGGGGCGGAGACCCAGTACTTC.

The rearrangement links TRBV16 to TRBJ2-5; a possible D gene is TRBD2 (6 bases). The CDR3 has 12 residues. Germline CDR1 KGHSY, CDR2 FQNENV. V was clipped by 7 bases and J by 4 bases, with 10 bases between them. The CDR3 protein is CASTGSGETQYF. The DNA of the CDR3 is TGTGCCAGCACCGGGAGCGGAGAGACCCAGTACTTC.

This clonotype occurred many times. J is TRBJ2-5 and V is TRBV12-5; D not certain. Trimming left V 1 base short and J 9 bases short, with 12 bases between. Germline CDR1 reads LGHNT; CDR2 reads FRNRAP. The CDR3 runs 13 residues. CDR3 region: CASGLDSLLAQYF. The CDR3 region has the DNA TGTGCTAGTGGTTTGGACTCCCTGTTGGCCCAGTACTTC.

This clonotype was seen repeatedly, ten times or more. The chain couples TRBV7-8 to TRBJ2-1; TRBD2 agrees at 8 bases. V trimming: 1 base; J trimming: 8 bases; junction bases outside the gene matches: 4. Germline V CDR1 and CDR2: SGHVS, FQNEAQ. The length of the CDR3 is 14 residues. Here the CDR3 reads CASSLGGRLYEQFF. The CDR3 coding sequence is TGTGCCAGCAGCTTAGGCGGGAGGCTTTATGAGCAGTTCTTC.

This clonotype was seen ten or more times. The V call is TRBV7-9, the J call TRBJ2-5, with a tentative D call TRBD2 (5 bases). CDR1 and CDR2 (germline): SEHNR, FQNEAQ (reference sequence). This CDR3 is 14 amino acids long. Trimming removed 2 bases from V and 4 bases from J, with 11 bases in between. The CDR3: CASSLYASPETQYF. CDR3 nucleotides: TGTGCCAGCAGCTTATATGCTAGCCCAGAGACCCAGTACTTC.

There are a few counts of this clonotype. The V gene is TRBV6-2 or TRBV6-3, the J gene TRBJ1-6; a possible D gene is TRBD1 (6 bases). V was shortened by 6 bases and J by 0 bases, with 21 bases between the two germline ends. The length of the CDR3 is 19 residues. Germline lookup yields CDR1 MNHEY and CDR2 SVGEGT. The CDR3 nucleotides read TGTGCCAGCAGACAAAGCCAGGGGCCCAAGTCCTCCTATAATTCACCCCTCCACTTT. Its translation: CASRQSQGPKSSYNSPLHF.

The J gene is TRBJ2-5, the V gene TRBV5-6, with TRBD1 matching over 8 bases. There are 14 residues in the CDR3. Germline CDR1 is SGHDT and CDR2 is YYEEEE. Trimming took 2 bases from V and 4 from J; bases not matched to a gene: 4. In DNA form, the CDR3 reads TGTGCCAGCAGCTTCGGACAGGGAGGAGAGACCCAGTACTTC. It translates to CASSFGQGGETQYF.

This clonotype has a count of ten or more. This chain uses TRBV5-6 with TRBJ2-3, with D possibly being TRBD2 (6 bases). Looked up from germline, CDR1 is SGHDT and CDR2 is YYEEEE. Trimming took off 2 bases at V and 2 bases at J, with 9 bases between the two ends. The CDR3 is 14 amino acids. The DNA of the CDR3 is TGTGCCAGCAGCTTTGGGGAGGCCACAGATACGCAGTATTTT. Protein: CASSFGEATDTQYF.

The rearrangement links TRBV7-9 to TRBJ1-1; possibly TRBD1 for D (5 bases). The CDR3 has 13 amino acids. Germline values: CDR1 SEHNR, CDR2 FQNEAQ (reference sequence). Deletions cut 11 bases from V and 1 base from J, with 14 bases between. CDR3 sequence (DNA): TGTGCCTATAAAAAAGGGGAGAACACTGAAGCTTTCTTT. Translation: CAYKKGENTEAFF. Combining the CDR3 with reference TRBV7-9 and TRBJ1-1 gives the whole variable domain DTGVSQNPRHKITKRGQNVTFRCDPISEHNRLYWYRQTLGQGPEFLTYFQNEAQLEKSRLLSDRFSAERPKGSFSTLEIQRTEQGDSAMYLCAYKKGENTEAFFGQGTRLTVV.

The chain combines TRBV29-1 with TRBJ1-2; 7 bases match TRBD1. This CDR3 is 13 amino acids long. Trimming cost V 4 bases and J 6 bases; bases outside gene matches: 8. The germline gives CDR1 SQVTM, CDR2 ANQGSEA. The CDR3 coding sequence is TGCAGCGTTGGAGAGGGGGCTCAGGATGGCTACACCTTC. This encodes CSVGEGAQDGYTF.

The chain carries TRBV30 and TRBJ2-7; 7 bases are shared with TRBD1. This CDR3 region has 14 residues. V lost 2 bases, J lost 3 bases, and 7 bases stayed unmatched. CDR1 and CDR2 (germline): GTSNPN, SVGIG (reference sequence). CDR3 protein: CAWSLGTAFYEQYF. The CDR3 region has the DNA TGTGCCTGGAGTCTAGGGACAGCCTTCTACGAGCAGTACTTC.

This clonotype was seen a handful of times. The J gene is TRBJ1-2, the V gene TRBV4-2; D possibly corresponds to TRBD1 (5 bases). Looked up from germline, CDR1 is LGHNA and CDR2 is YNFKEQ. This CDR3 spans 15 amino acids. V shed 4 bases and J shed 7 bases, with 19 bases lying between them. In DNA form, the CDR3 reads TGTGCCAGCAGCCGGGGCGCCGGAGTCGAGGGTGGCTACACCTTC. Encoded protein: CASSRGAGVEGGYTF.

The chain has TRBV11-3 and TRBJ2-1; the match to TRBD2 covers 9 bases. J lost 6 bases, V lost 4 bases, and 7 bases had no gene match. This CDR3 spans 15 amino acids. The germline CDR1 and CDR2 sequences are SGHNT and YENEEA. The CDR3 reads CASSSRAGGFNEQFF. CDR3 coding DNA: TGTGCCAGCAGCTCCCGAGCGGGGGGCTTCAATGAGCAGTTCTTC.

For this clonotype: The junction shows a germline mismatch at one end, possibly a read error. V and J are TRBV5-1 and TRBJ1-4, with 11 bases fitting TRBD1. CDR1 is SGHRS, CDR2 YFSETQ, per germline. This CDR3 comprises 13 residues. The CDR3 is CASSLEPGQGVVF. Here the CDR3 DNA reads TGCGCCAGCAGCTTGGAACCGGGACAGGGGGTGGTTTTT.

The table lists this clonotype with many counts. The J gene is TRBJ1-2, the V gene TRBV6-6; tentative D call: TRBD1 (5 bases). V lost 2 bases and J lost 8, with 12 bases in between. Germline V gene sequence: CDR1 MNHNY, CDR2 SVGAGI (reference sequence). This CDR3 contains 13 residues. CDR3 loop: CASSYLAGHGYTF. The CDR3 DNA follows: TGTGCCAGCAGTTACCTTGCGGGGCACGGCTACACCTTC.

This clonotype has only a few counts. The chain is built from TRBV15 and TRBJ2-3; D ambiguous. The CDR3 is 17 amino acids. V was shortened by 0 bases and J by 2 bases, with 15 bases between the two germline ends. Looked up from germline, CDR1 is LNHNV and CDR2 is YYDKDF (reference sequence). CDR3 sequence reads: CATSRDLLTTFTDTQYF. DNA of the CDR3: TGTGCCACCAGCAGAGATCTCCTAACCACGTTCACAGATACGCAGTATTTT.

This clonotype came up many times. The chain is built from TRBV25-1 and TRBJ2-7; 10 bases map to TRBD1. The CDR3 consists of 16 residues. Germline loops: CDR1 MGHDK, CDR2 SYGVNS. V shed 2 bases and J 2 bases; nucleotides not matched to a gene: 6. CDR3 DNA: TGTGCCAGCAGTGAAACGGGGACAGGGGACCCCTACGAGCAGTACTTC. Its protein product is CASSETGTGDPYEQYF.

This clonotype was seen more than once but under ten times. The rearrangement links TRBV20-1 to TRBJ1-6; a possible D gene is TRBD1 (6 bases). This CDR3 comprises 14 residues. The V end was cut by 6 bases, the J end by 5 bases, with 14 bases between. Germline lookup yields CDR1 DFQATT and CDR2 SNEGSKA (reference sequence). The CDR3 DNA follows: TGCAGTGCCCCGGACAGAACACATAATTCACCCCTCCACTTT. This encodes CSAPDRTHNSPLHF.

The rearrangement uses TRBV29-1 and TRBJ2-7; D is unresolved. With 3 bases removed from V and 7 bases from J, the gap between germline ends came to 13 bases. The CDR3 runs 12 residues. CDR1 is SQVTM and CDR2 is ANQGSEA in the germline V gene. The DNA for the CDR3 is TGCAGCGTTGATATTACCCCCTCTGAGCAGTACTTC. Protein: CSVDITPSEQYF.

The chain recombines TRBV7-9 with TRBJ1-1; D call uncertain. The CDR3 is 13 residues long. Germline-derived CDR1 and CDR2 are SEHNR and FQNEAQ (reference sequence). Trimming pared 6 bases from V and 6 bases from J, leaving 14 bases between. The DNA of the CDR3 is TGTGCCAGCAGACTTGGGAGGGAAGCTGAAGCTTTCTTT. The encoded protein is CASRLGREAEAFF.